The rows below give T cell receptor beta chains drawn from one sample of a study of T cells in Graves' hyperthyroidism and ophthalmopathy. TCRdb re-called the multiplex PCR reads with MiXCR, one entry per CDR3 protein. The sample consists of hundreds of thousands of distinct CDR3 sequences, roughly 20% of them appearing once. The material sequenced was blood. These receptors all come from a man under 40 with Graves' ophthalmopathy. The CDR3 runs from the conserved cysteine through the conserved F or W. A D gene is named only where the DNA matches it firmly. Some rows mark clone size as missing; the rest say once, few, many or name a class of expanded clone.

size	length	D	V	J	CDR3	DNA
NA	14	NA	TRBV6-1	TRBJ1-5	CASSEADSSGPQHF	TGTGCCAGCAGTGAAGCGGATTCCTCAGGGCCCCAGCATTTT
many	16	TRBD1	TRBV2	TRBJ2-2	CASSGQGLSNTGELFF	TGTGCCAGCAGCGGACAGGGCCTATCGAACACCGGGGAGCTGTTTTTT
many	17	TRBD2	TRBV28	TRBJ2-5	CASSYGLLAGVRETQYF	TGTGCCAGCAGTTACGGGTTACTAGCGGGAGTAAGAGAGACCCAGTACTTC
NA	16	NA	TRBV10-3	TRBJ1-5	CAISAGSTTSNQPQHF	TGTGCCATCAGTGCCGGATCGACTACCAGCAATCAGCCCCAGCATTTT
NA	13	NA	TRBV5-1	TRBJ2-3	CASSLGQGGTQYF	TGCGCCAGCAGCTTGGGGCAGGGGGGTACGCAGTATTTT
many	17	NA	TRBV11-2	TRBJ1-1	CASSSPAGGRMNTEAFF	TGTGCCAGCAGCTCTCCCGCTGGGGGACGGATGAACACTGAAGCTTTCTTT
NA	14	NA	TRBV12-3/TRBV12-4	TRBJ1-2	CASSYTGQSSGYTF	TGTGCCAGCAGTTATACAGGACAATCATCAGGCTACACCTTC
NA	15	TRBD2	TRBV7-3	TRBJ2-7	CASSYSSGSTYEQYF	TGTGCCAGCAGCTACTCTAGCGGGAGTACCTACGAGCAGTACTTC
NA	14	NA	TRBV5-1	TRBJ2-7	CASSFIAGAGEQYF	TGCGCCAGCAGCTTTATCGCAGGAGCTGGCGAGCAGTACTTC
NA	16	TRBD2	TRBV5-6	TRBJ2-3	CASTIWVAGGTDTQYF	TGTGCCAGCACCATATGGGTAGCGGGAGGAACAGATACGCAGTATTTT
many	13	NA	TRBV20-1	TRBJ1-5	CSAPEGRDQPQHF	TGCAGTGCTCCCGAGGGGAGGGATCAGCCCCAGCATTTT
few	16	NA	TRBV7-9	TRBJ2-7	CASSLKGGGSPLEQYF	TGTGCCAGCAGCTTAAAAGGAGGAGGGAGTCCCCTCGAGCAGTACTTC
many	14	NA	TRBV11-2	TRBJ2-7	CASTSSSRGYEQYF	TGTGCCAGCACCTCTAGCAGTAGGGGCTACGAGCAGTACTTC
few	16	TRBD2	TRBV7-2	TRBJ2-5	CASSDRLAGVGETQYF	TGTGCCAGCAGCGACCGACTAGCGGGAGTCGGCGAGACCCAGTACTTC
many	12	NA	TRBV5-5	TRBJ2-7	CASSYTGNEQYF	TGTGCCAGCAGCTACACAGGGAACGAGCAGTACTTC
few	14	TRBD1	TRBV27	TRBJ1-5	CASSRDSAIRPQHF	TGTGCCAGCAGCCGGGACAGTGCTATCAGGCCCCAGCATTTT
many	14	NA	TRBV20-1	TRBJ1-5	CSAWGGQVNQPQHF	TGCAGTGCTTGGGGAGGGCAGGTCAATCAGCCCCAGCATTTT
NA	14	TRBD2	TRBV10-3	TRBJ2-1	CATGLAGGPGEQFF	TGTGCCACCGGACTAGCGGGAGGGCCAGGGGAGCAGTTCTTC
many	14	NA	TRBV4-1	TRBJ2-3	CASSQGGRTDTQYF	TGCGCCAGCAGCCAAGGTGGTCGGACAGATACGCAGTATTTT
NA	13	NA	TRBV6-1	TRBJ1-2	CASRRTTNYGYTF	TGTGCCAGCAGGCGGACCACTAACTATGGCTACACCTTC